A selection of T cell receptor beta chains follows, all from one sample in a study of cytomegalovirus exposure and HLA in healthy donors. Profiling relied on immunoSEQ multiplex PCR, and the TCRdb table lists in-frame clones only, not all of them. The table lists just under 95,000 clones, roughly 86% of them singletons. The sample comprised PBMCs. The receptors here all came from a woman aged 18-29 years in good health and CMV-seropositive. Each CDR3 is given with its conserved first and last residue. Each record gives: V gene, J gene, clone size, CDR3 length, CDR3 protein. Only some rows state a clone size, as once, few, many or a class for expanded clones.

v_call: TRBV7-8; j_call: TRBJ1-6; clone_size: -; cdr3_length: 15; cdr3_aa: CASSLNRGVNSPLHF
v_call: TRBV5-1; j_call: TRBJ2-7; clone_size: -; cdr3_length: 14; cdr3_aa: CASRDGTGPYEQYF
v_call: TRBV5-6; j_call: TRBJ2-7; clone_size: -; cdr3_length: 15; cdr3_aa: CASSSTRIGANEQYF
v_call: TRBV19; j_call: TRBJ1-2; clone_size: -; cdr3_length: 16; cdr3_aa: CASSSWRGTGIGGYTF
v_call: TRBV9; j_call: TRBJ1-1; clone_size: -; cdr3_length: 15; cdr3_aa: CASREITGGNTEAFF
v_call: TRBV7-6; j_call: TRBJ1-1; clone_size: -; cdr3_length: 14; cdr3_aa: CASSALKSNTEAFF
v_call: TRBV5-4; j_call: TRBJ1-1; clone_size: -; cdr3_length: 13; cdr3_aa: CASSPPGEGRDFF
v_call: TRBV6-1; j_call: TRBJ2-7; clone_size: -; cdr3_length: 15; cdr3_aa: CASREGLASSYEQYF
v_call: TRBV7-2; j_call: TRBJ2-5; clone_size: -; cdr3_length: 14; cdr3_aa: CASSLAGLQETQYF
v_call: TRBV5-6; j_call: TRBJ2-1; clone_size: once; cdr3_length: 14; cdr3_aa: CASSFSGSYNEQFF
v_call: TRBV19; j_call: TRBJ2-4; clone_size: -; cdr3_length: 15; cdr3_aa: CASSMGQGSWNIQYF
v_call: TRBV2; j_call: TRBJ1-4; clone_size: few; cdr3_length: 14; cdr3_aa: CASSVGQDNEKLFF
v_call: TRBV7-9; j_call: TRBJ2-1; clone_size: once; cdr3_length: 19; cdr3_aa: CASSPAPGTSVLSYNEQFF
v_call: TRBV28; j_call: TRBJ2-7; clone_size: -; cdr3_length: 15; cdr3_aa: CASSSPAGWIYEQYF
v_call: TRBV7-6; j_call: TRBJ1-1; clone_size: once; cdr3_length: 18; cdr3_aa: CASSLAFPGTEENTEAFF
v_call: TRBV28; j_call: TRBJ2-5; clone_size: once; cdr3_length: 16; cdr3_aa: CASSLSLLAVQETQYF
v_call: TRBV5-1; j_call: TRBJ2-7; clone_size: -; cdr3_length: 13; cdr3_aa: CASSLAPVYEQYF
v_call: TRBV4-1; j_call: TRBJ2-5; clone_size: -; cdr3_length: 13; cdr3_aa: CASSQGWGETQYF
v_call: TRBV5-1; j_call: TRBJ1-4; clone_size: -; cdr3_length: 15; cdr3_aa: CASSLADRVNEKLFF
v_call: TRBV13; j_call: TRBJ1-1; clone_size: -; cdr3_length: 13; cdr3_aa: CASSFGRYTEAFF
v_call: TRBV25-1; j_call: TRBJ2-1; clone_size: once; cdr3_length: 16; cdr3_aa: CASSRTGLSSYNEQFF
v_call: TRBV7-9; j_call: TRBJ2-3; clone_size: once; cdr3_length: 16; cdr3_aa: CASSSHSGKSTDTQYF
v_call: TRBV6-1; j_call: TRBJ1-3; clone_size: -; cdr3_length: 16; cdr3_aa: CASSAPGTPSGNTIYF
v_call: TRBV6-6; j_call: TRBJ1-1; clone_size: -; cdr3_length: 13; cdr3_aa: CASSYGGTAEAFF
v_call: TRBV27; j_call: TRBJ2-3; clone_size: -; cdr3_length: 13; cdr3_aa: CASRISSTDTQYF
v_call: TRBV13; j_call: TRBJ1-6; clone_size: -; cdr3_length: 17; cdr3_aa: CASSLGGPWSYNSPLHF
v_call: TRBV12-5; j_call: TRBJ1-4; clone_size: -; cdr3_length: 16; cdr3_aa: CASGPLFSGYSEKLFF
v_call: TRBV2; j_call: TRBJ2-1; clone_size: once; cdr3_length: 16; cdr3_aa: CASNPSTSGTYNEQFF
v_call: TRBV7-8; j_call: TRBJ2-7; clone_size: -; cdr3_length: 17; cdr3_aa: CASSLVAGGPSIYEQYF
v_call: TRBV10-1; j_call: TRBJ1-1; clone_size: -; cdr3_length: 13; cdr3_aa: CASSETINTEAFF
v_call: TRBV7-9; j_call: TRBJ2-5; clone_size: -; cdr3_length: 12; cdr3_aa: CASRDSKETQYF
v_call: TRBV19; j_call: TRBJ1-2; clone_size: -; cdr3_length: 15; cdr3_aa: CASSLRQGTVYGYTF
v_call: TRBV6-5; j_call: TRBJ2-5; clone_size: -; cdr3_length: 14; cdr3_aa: CASSYGRAQETQYF
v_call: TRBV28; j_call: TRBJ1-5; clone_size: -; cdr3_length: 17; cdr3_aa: CASSPNGQGWSNQPQHF
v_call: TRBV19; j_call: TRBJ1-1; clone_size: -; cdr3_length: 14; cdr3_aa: CASSGDRLNTEAFF
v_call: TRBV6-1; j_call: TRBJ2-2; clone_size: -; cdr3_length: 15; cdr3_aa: CASSEGQGASGELFF
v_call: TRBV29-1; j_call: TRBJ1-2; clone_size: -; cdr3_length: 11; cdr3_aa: CSAVDSGGYTF
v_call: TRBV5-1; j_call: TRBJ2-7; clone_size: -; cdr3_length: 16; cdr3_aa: CASSLGDRERVGKQYF
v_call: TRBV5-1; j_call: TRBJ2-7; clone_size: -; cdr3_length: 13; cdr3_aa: CASSFQGIKEQYF